This TCR beta chain emerged from a study of graft-versus-host responses after intestinal transplantation. Study overall: Recipients had multivisceral, liver-intestinal, or isolated intestinal transplants. Notes on the study in general: GvH clone levels peaked in circulation, and this peak was associated with early post-transplant HvG declines.

Assay used: immunoSEQ multiplex PCR; TCRdb lists only in-frame clones, some missing. The profile shows approximately 16,000 clones, approximately 59% of them singletons. A word on this clone: Its cognate antigen is unknown.

The junction had 8 bases not matched to a gene; V was cut back by 3 bases and J by 1 base. This CDR3 comprises 16 residues. Germline V gives CDR1 KGHSH, CDR2 LQKENI. Graft tissue was processed to release intraepithelial and lamina propria lymphocytes. V and J are TRBV18 and TRBJ1-1; 7 bases agree with TRBD1. This receptor was identified in a human patient who received an intestinal transplant, so some T cells may come from the graft donor. This specimen was ileum tissue, taken 524 days after transplant. The CDR3 loop is CASSPTGRDRNTEAFF. CDR3 bases: TGTGCCAGCTCACCCACGGGCAGGGACAGGAACACTGAAGCTTTCTTT.